This record concerns one T cell receptor beta chain sequence. These data belong to a study of shared clonotypes between healthy human individuals. Assay: immunoSEQ multiplex PCR; the TCRdb copy retains only in-frame clones and omits some. The repertoire includes approximately 840,000 clones, 95% to 97% of them detected once, and under 0.25% sits in the top ten. Terminally differentiated effector memory CD45RA+ cells were excluded from the naive CD8 cells, which were CD45RO-negative and positively selected for CCR7. Donors had no recently reported acute infections or vaccinations and were HIV-negative. Germline V gene lookup returns CDR1 SGHAT and CDR2 FQNNGV. V gave up 5 bases and J gave up 2 bases; unmatched junction bases: 11. The CDR3 sequence is 16 residues long.

This clonotype was obtained from a man aged 25-45 years in good health. V is TRBV11-2 and J is TRBJ2-7; 8 positions match TRBD1. The material sequenced was naive CD8+ T cells sorted from blood. CDR3 sequence: CASSPGPTGAPYEQYF. The CDR3 region has the DNA TGTGCCAGCAGCCCAGGTCCGACAGGGGCTCCCTACGAGCAGTACTTC.